This T cell receptor (beta chain) came from a study of blood T cell repertoires in COVID-19. The wider study: The United States, Italy and Spain were the sources of the acute and convalescent COVID-19 samples. From T cells, B-cell-depleted T cells, or PBMCs came the material, which was cDNA or gDNA.

In the original processing: Cell counts per sample came from amplifying reference gene primers. Sequenced by immunoSEQ multiplex PCR; TCRdb stores in-frame clones only, minus some. Clone size and V and J calls were adopted from that table, with D and trimming inferred from the DNA. The data show more than 100,000 clones, 88% seen once. CDR3 size: 14 residues. Trimming removed 0 bases from V and 5 bases from J, with 11 bases in between. The V gene's germline CDR1 is SGHDN and CDR2 FVKESK. This clone has just a few counts. The chain links TRBV14 to TRBJ2-7; D is ambiguous. Sequences were obtained from peripheral blood. The sequence came from a man between 65 and 80 years old with active COVID-19. CDR3: CASSQDYLQNEQYF. CDR3 DNA sequence: TGTGCCAGCAGCCAAGATTATCTCCAGAACGAGCAGTACTTC. The full variable domain, with the rest looked up from reference TRBV14 and TRBJ2-7, is EAGVTQFPSHSVIEKGQTVTLRCDPISGHDNLYWYRRVMGKEIKFLLHFVKESKQDESGMPNNRFLAERTGGTYSTLKVQPAELEDSGVYFCASSQDYLQNEQYFGPGTRLTVT.